A single T cell receptor (beta chain) is shown here with its context. This entry is derived from a study of blood T cell repertoires in COVID-19. Overall study context: Samples taken during acute and convalescent COVID-19 were collected in the United States, Italy and Spain.

Repertoires were generated with immunoSEQ multiplex PCR, while TCRdb's copy carries only in-frame clones and drops some. The repertoire includes some 340,000 clones, roughly 90% of them detected once, and about 4% sits in the top ten. The CDR3 length is 15 residues. J lost 2 bases, V lost 5 bases, and 4 bases had no gene match. CDR1 and CDR2 (germline): SNHLY, FYNNEI. The sample taken for sequencing was PBMCs or T cells enriched from blood (not recorded which). J is TRBJ1-5 and V is TRBV2; 9 bases agree with TRBD1. The source of this sequence is a woman aged 25 to 45 who had been exposed to COVID-19. The CDR3 is CASSPGTGRNQPQHF. For the CDR3, the DNA is TGTGCCAGCAGTCCCGGGACAGGGCGCAATCAGCCCCAGCATTTT.